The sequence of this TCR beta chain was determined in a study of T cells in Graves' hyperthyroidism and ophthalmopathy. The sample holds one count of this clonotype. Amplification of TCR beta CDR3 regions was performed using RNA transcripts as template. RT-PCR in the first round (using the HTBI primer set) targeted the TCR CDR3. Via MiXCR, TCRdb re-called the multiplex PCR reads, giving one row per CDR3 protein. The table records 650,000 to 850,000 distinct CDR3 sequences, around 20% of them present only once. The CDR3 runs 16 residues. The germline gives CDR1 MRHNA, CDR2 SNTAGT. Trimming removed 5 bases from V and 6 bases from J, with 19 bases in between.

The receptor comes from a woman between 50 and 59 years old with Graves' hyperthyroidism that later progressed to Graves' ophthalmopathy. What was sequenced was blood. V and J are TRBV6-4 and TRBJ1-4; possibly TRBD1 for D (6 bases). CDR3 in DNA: TGTGCCAGCAGTTACTGGGCTAAGGGGGTGGATGAAAAACTGTTTTTT. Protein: CASSYWAKGVDEKLFF.